The text below deals with one T cell receptor beta chain. The CDR3 sequence is 15 residues long. Looked up from germline, CDR1 is SEHNR and CDR2 is FQNEAQ (reference sequence). The V gene end was trimmed by 8 bases and the J gene end by 2 bases; junction bases not matched to a gene: 9. Here immunoSEQ multiplex PCR was the method, and the copy in TCRdb shows in-frame clones only, minus some. The sample has about 73,000 clones; 93% are singletons. The data are from a study of technical replicates of blood from a handful of donors. What was sequenced was T cells isolated from PBMCs. The receptor's source is a human donor in good health. The chain carries TRBV7-9 and TRBJ2-1; TRBD2 matches at 7 bases. This chain's CDR3 is CASGRRGGTYNEQFF. The CDR3 DNA follows: TGTGCCAGCGGGAGGCGGGGAGGGACCTACAATGAGCAGTTCTTC.